This T cell receptor (beta chain) was recovered during a study of graft-versus-host responses after intestinal transplantation. Study context: All recipients were given anti-thymocyte globulin induction, and tacrolimus and steroids were then administered for roughly three years.

Remarks on this clone: Its antigen is as yet unknown.

Germline CDR1 reads LNHNV; CDR2 reads YYDKDF (reference sequence). The V and J ends lost 1 base and 2 bases respectively, with 10 bases between them. The CDR3 sequence is 15 residues long. Study observations and caveats: GvH clones detected in recipient marrow included some appearing first in ileum or blood.

TCRdb keeps only in-frame clones here, not all; method: immunoSEQ multiplex PCR. Altogether around 100,000 clones are present, 85% to 95% being singletons, with the ten largest covering 0.95% to 1.5%. Sequenced here: unstimulated CD8+ T cells sorted from spleen or lymph node cells, sampled before transplant. This receptor was obtained from a human donor who was the organ donor for an intestinal transplant. The J gene is TRBJ2-3, the V gene TRBV15; the D gene is possibly TRBD1 (6 bases). The CDR3 DNA is TGTGCCACCAGCAGAGCTGGACAGATCACAGATACGCAGTATTTT. It is translated as CATSRAGQITDTQYF.